This TCR beta chain appears in the sequencing data of a study of shared clonotypes between healthy human individuals. Broader study findings: Of the naive CD4 clonotypes, about 5.4% were shared across a handful of donors.

Several immunoSEQ 96-well plates shared each subset's DNA, each plate a replicate. Assay: immunoSEQ multiplex PCR; the TCRdb copy retains only in-frame clones and omits some. The sample shows fewer than 2.5 million clones, over 85% of them seen only once. Adults of Caucasian background living in Nashville, Tennessee made up all donors. CD4+ cells yielded CD45RA+ naive and CD45RA-negative memory subsets. The table lists this clone with a few counts. Its antigen is not identified. V was shortened by 2 bases and J by 3 bases, with 10 bases between the two germline ends. Germline V gene lookup returns CDR1 SQVTM and CDR2 ANQGSEA. This CDR3 is 13 amino acids long.

The sequence was collected from a man between 18 and 35 years old in good health. Some clones in this sample may be carry-over from other donors' samples. The chain carries TRBV29-1 and TRBJ1-1; D is unresolved. Sequenced material: naive CD4+ T cells from PBMCs. Stated subset: CD45RA+ positively selected. DNA for the CDR3: TGCAGCGTTGAACGTATATTACACACTGAAGCTTTCTTT. This gives the protein CSVERILHTEAFF. The full variable domain, with the rest looked up from reference TRBV29-1 and TRBJ1-1, is SAVISQKPSRDICQRGTSLTIQCQVDSQVTMMFWYRQQPGQSLTLIATANQGSEATYESGFVIDKFPISRPNLTFSTLTVSNMSPEDSSIYLCSVERILHTEAFFGQGTRLTVV.